This TCR beta chain was sequenced in a study of technical replicates of blood from several donors. Here immunoSEQ multiplex PCR was the method, and the copy in TCRdb shows in-frame clones only, minus some. This repertoire shows some 11,000 clones, approximately 79% found once; its top ten account for more than 14%. Per germline, CDR1 SGHRS and CDR2 YFSETQ. V dropped 6 bases and J dropped 4; count of bases not matched to a gene: 4. There are 14 residues in the CDR3. The rearrangement links TRBV5-1 to TRBJ2-1; 10 bases agree with TRBD2. This clonotype originated in a human donor in good health. The sample consisted of PBMCs. Here the CDR3 DNA reads TGCGCCAGCACCGCTAGCGGGGGATACAATGAGCAGTTCTTC. Translating gives CASTASGGYNEQFF.